A single sample is the source of the 24 T cell receptor beta chains below, sequenced in a study of cytomegalovirus exposure and HLA in healthy donors. The study ran its PCR with 60 Vbeta and 13 Jbeta primers. Only in-frame clones appear in the TCRdb table, and some are missing; sequencing was by immunoSEQ multiplex PCR. The sample includes about 200,000 clones, roughly 80% of them seen just once. Sequencing used PBMCs. Every receptor here comes from a man aged 25-40 years in good health and CMV-seronegative.

The chain joins TRBV6-5 to TRBJ2-3; the match to TRBD2 covers 12 bases. Germline CDR1 is MNHEY and CDR2 is SVGAGI. The CDR3 contains 15 residues. V lost 6 bases, J lost 5 bases, and 6 bases stayed unmatched. The CDR3 loop reads CASRASGGAGDTQYF. In DNA, the CDR3 is TGTGCCAGCAGGGCTAGCGGGGGGGCCGGAGATACGCAGTATTTT.

The chain recombines TRBV6-5 with TRBJ2-3; 12 nucleotides align to TRBD2. The CDR3 length is 15 residues. With V trimmed by 6 bases and J by 5 bases, 6 bases remained unmatched. Germline lookup yields CDR1 MNHEY and CDR2 SVGAGI. CDR3 amino acids: CASSLAGGLGDTQYF. In DNA, the CDR3 is TGTGCCAGCAGCCTAGCGGGGGGGCTGGGAGATACGCAGTATTTT.

To note about this clone: This CDR3 is also generated by other DNA sequences in the sample. The V and J genes are TRBV28 and TRBJ2-7; 10 positions agree with TRBD2. This CDR3 region has 14 residues. Looked up from germline, CDR1 is MDHEN and CDR2 is SYDVKM. J was trimmed by 3 bases and V by 3 bases; bases with no gene match: 2. CDR3 amino acids: CASSFSGGNYEQYF. CDR3 in DNA: TGTGCCAGCAGTTTTAGCGGGGGGAACTACGAGCAGTACTTC.

This rearrangement joins TRBV6-1 to TRBJ1-6; D may be TRBD1 (6 bases). Germline lookup yields CDR1 MNHNS and CDR2 SASEGT. The CDR3 consists of 17 residues. Trimming removed 3 bases from V and 6 bases from J, with 18 bases in between. The CDR3 coding sequence is TGTGCCAGCAGTGATCCTTCATCGACAGGACTTAATTCACCCCTCCACTTT. Translation gives CASSDPSSTGLNSPLHF.

This sequence joins TRBV10-3 and TRBJ1-5; no clear D. Germline V gene data show CDR1 as ENHRY and CDR2 as SYGVKD. V shed 1 base and J shed 0 bases, with 7 bases lying between them. This CDR3 is 15 amino acids long. The CDR3 region has the DNA TGTGCCATCAGTGAGTTGGCGGTTAGCAATCAGCCCCAGCATTTT. Translation gives CAISELAVSNQPQHF.

The chain has TRBV5-1 and TRBJ1-2; D unresolved. This CDR3 is 15 amino acids long. V lost 0 bases and J lost 4, with 13 bases in between. Germline CDR1 is SGHRS and CDR2 is YFSETQ. The CDR3 DNA reads as TGCGCCAGCAGCTTGGACGTGGGCAACCCCTATGGCTACACCTTC. As protein: CASSLDVGNPYGYTF.

The chain recombines TRBV7-6 with TRBJ1-1; D not resolved. The CDR3 is made up of 13 amino acids. V was pared by 1 base and J by 4 bases, with 7 bases between. Germline values: CDR1 SGHVS, CDR2 FNYEAQ. The DNA for the CDR3 is TGTGCCAGCAGCTTAGGGCAGTCCACTGAAGCTTTCTTT. Its protein product is CASSLGQSTEAFF.

The CDR3 nucleotides read TGTGCCAGCAGTTCGGCTAAGGGACAGAGATTGGCCGGGGAGCTGTTTTTT. Residues: CASSSAKGQRLAGELFF. The V gene is TRBV27, the J gene TRBJ2-2; TRBD1 agrees at 7 bases. V gave up 4 bases and J gave up 6 bases; unmatched junction bases: 14. Per the germline V gene, CDR1 is MNHEY and CDR2 is SMNVEV (reference sequence). The CDR3 sequence is 17 residues long.

The V call is TRBV2, the J call TRBJ1-5, with D uncertain. Trimming pared 6 bases from V and 0 bases from J, leaving 9 bases between. The CDR3 runs 14 residues. The germline V gene encodes CDR1 SNHLY and CDR2 FYNNEI. CDR3 in DNA: TGTGCCAGCAGGGGGAGGATTAGCAATCAGCCCCAGCATTTT. Its translation: CASRGRISNQPQHF. The full variable domain, its missing parts supplied by reference TRBV2 and TRBJ1-5, is EPEVTQTPSHQVTQMGQEVILRCVPISNHLYFYWYRQILGQKVEFLVSFYNNEISEKSEIFDDQFSVERPDGSNFTLKIRSTKLEDSAMYFCASRGRISNQPQHFGDGTRLSIL.

CDR3 nucleotide sequence: TGTGCCAGCAGCTTAGGCGTATCTGAAGCTTTCTTT. It translates to CASSLGVSEAFF. The V gene is TRBV7-9, the J gene TRBJ1-1; D not certain. CDR1 is SEHNR, CDR2 FQNEAQ, per germline (reference sequence). The CDR3 spans 12 residues. V was cut by 1 base and J by 6 bases, with 6 bases left in between.

This clone was seen only once. The genes are TRBV9 and TRBJ1-5; D unresolved. The V gene lost 0 bases and the J gene lost 0 bases, with 4 bases spanning the gap. From germline, CDR1 is SGDLS and CDR2 YYNGEE. CDR3 size: 14 residues. The CDR3 DNA reads TGTGCCAGCAGCGTAGGGCCTAGCAATCAGCCCCAGCATTTT. Its protein product is CASSVGPSNQPQHF.

The chain links TRBV5-1 to TRBJ2-5, with D possibly matching TRBD1 (6 bases). The V and J ends lost 1 base and 4 bases respectively, with 14 bases between them. CDR3 length: 15 amino acids. Germline lookup yields CDR1 SGHRS and CDR2 YFSETQ. The CDR3: CASSLTGPSIETQYF. The CDR3 DNA sequence: TGCGCCAGCAGCTTGACAGGGCCTAGTATAGAGACCCAGTACTTC.

This chain joins TRBV5-1 and TRBJ2-2; 7 positions match TRBD1. The trim removed 1 base at V and 0 bases at J, leaving 3 bases unmatched. Germline V CDR1 and CDR2: SGHRS, YFSETQ. This CDR3 has 16 residues. CDR3 amino acids: CASSLIRGTNTGELFF. The CDR3 nucleotides are TGCGCCAGCAGCTTGATCAGGGGGACGAACACCGGGGAGCTGTTTTTT.

The gene calls are TRBV27 and TRBJ2-7; weak D call: TRBD2 (6 bases). Germline V gene lookup returns CDR1 MNHEY and CDR2 SMNVEV (reference sequence). This CDR3 region has 13 residues. Deletions cut 4 bases from V and 6 bases from J, with 13 bases between. The CDR3 coding sequence is TGTGCCAGCAGTTCTGCGGGGATCCGCGAGCAGTACTTC. Amino acids: CASSSAGIREQYF.

The chain recombines TRBV13 with TRBJ1-1, with TRBD1 identical over 10 bases. CDR3 length equals 15 residues. CDR1 is PRHDT and CDR2 is FYEKMQ in the germline V gene (reference sequence). V dropped 2 bases and J dropped 11; count of bases not matched to a gene: 11. CDR3 sequence reads: CASSLRGQGNQEAFF. In DNA, the CDR3 is TGTGCCAGCAGCTTACGGGGACAGGGGAACCAGGAGGCTTTCTTT. Supplemented by reference TRBV13 and TRBJ1-1, the full variable domain reads AAGVIQSPRHLIKEKRETATLKCYPIPRHDTVYWYQQGPGQDPQFLISFYEKMQSDKGSIPDRFSAQQFSDYHSELNMSSLELGDSALYFCASSLRGQGNQEAFFGQGTRLTVV.

The rearrangement joins TRBV18 to TRBJ1-2; 8 nucleotides agree with TRBD1. There are 14 residues in the CDR3. The V segment lost 3 bases and the J segment 7 bases; nucleotides outside the gene matches: 7. The germline V gene has CDR1 KGHSH and CDR2 LQKENI. CDR3 bases: TGTGCCAGCTCACCCGGACAGGGAAGGGGTGGCTACACCTTC. Its protein is CASSPGQGRGGYTF.

The rearrangement joins TRBV5-1 to TRBJ2-7, with TRBD1 identical over 12 bases. The junction had 6 bases not matched to a gene; V was cut back by 2 bases and J by 6 bases. Germline V gene sequence: CDR1 SGHRS, CDR2 YFSETQ. The CDR3 contains 15 residues. Written as DNA, the CDR3 is TGCGCCAGCAGCTTATCCGGGACAGGGGGCGGCGAGCAGTACTTC. This encodes CASSLSGTGGGEQYF. Complete variable domain (other parts from reference TRBV5-1 and TRBJ2-7): KAGVTQTPRYLIKTRGQQVTLSCSPISGHRSVSWYQQTPGQGLQFLFEYFSETQRNKGNFPGRFSGRQFSNSRSEMNVSTLELGDSALYLCASSLSGTGGGEQYFGPGTRLTVT.

The V and J genes are TRBV5-4 and TRBJ2-7; D is perhaps TRBD1 (6 bases). Trimming removed 2 bases from V and 2 bases from J, with 14 bases in between. The CDR3 has 15 residues. Germline CDR1 and CDR2: SGHNT and YYREEE (reference sequence). DNA of the CDR3: TGTGCCAGCAGCTTACAGGGCCTTATTACCTACGAGCAGTACTTC. It encodes CASSLQGLITYEQYF.

This chain joins TRBV7-8 and TRBJ1-4, with 10 bases matching TRBD1. The CDR3 spans 14 residues. Germline CDR1 reads SGHVS; CDR2 reads FQNEAQ. The trim removed 6 bases at V and 8 bases at J, leaving 6 bases unmatched. The CDR3 loop is CASSYPGQGEKLFF. The CDR3 region has the DNA TGTGCCAGCAGTTACCCGGGACAGGGGGAAAAACTGTTTTTT.

V usage is TRBV5-1 and J usage is TRBJ2-2, with no clear D. The germline CDR1 and CDR2 sequences are SGHRS and YFSETQ. There are 12 residues in the CDR3. V lost 0 bases to trimming and J lost 8 bases, with 5 bases between them. CDR3: CASSLEPGELFF. The CDR3 bases are TGCGCCAGCAGCTTGGAGCCAGGGGAGCTGTTTTTT.

Only a few counts were recorded for this clone. J is TRBJ1-2 and V is TRBV25-1; a possible D gene is TRBD1 (6 bases). The V gene's germline CDR1 is MGHDK and CDR2 SYGVNS. V was pared by 3 bases and J by 8 bases, with 19 bases between. This CDR3 contains 15 residues. The CDR3 coding sequence is TGTGCCAGCAGTGAGTCGACAGGCGAATTAGGCGGCTACACCTTC. It is translated as CASSESTGELGGYTF.

This clone appeared a single time. The chain couples TRBV5-8 to TRBJ1-4, with 7 bases fitting TRBD1. J gave up 6 bases and V 3 bases, and 8 bases lay outside the gene matches. The length of the CDR3 is 15 residues. CDR1 SGHTS and CDR2 YDEGEE come from the germline V gene. CDR3 sequence reads: CASSSGTAVDEKLFF. Written as DNA, the CDR3 is TGTGCCAGCAGCTCGGGGACAGCGGTGGATGAAAAACTGTTTTTT.

V and J are TRBV5-1 and TRBJ2-7; D is possibly TRBD2 (6 bases). Trimming cost V 4 bases and J 2 bases, with 13 bases left between them. This CDR3 spans 14 amino acids. The germline V gene has CDR1 SGHRS and CDR2 YFSETQ. CDR3 DNA sequence: TGCGCCAGCAGCAAGGGGACTGGGACCTACGAGCAGTACTTC. Translating gives CASSKGTGTYEQYF. The variable domain in full, completed from reference TRBV5-1 and TRBJ2-7, reads KAGVTQTPRYLIKTRGQQVTLSCSPISGHRSVSWYQQTPGQGLQFLFEYFSETQRNKGNFPGRFSGRQFSNSRSEMNVSTLELGDSALYLCASSKGTGTYEQYFGPGTRLTVT.

This clone was observed a handful of times. The chain joins TRBV29-1 to TRBJ2-7; D is possibly TRBD2 (6 bases). Germline CDR1 reads SQVTM; CDR2 reads ANQGSEA. The CDR3 totals 14 residues. V was cut by 6 bases and J by 0 bases, with 15 bases left in between. Here the CDR3 reads CSVRDGGLSYEQYF. The CDR3 nucleotides read TGCAGCGTCAGGGACGGGGGACTCTCCTACGAGCAGTACTTC.